This T cell receptor (beta chain) stems from a study of blood T cell repertoires in COVID-19. In the authors' methods: Reference gene primer amplification gave estimated nucleated cell counts. Produced via immunoSEQ multiplex PCR; TCRdb's table is partial and in-frame only. V, J and clone size reflect that table, while D and trimming were determined from the DNA. The sample consists of approximately 270,000 clones, roughly 89% of them appearing once. Sequences were obtained from PBMCs or T cells enriched from blood (not recorded which). This TCR derives from a woman in her fifties or sixties who had recovered from COVID-19.

The CDR3 bases are TGTGCCAGCAGCTCCCCCCATCTAGACTCTGGAAACACCATATATTTT. It translates to CASSSPHLDSGNTIYF. This chain uses TRBV7-8 with TRBJ1-3, with unresolved D. Germline V CDR1 and CDR2: SGHVS, FQNEAQ. V dropped 4 bases and J dropped 0 bases, with 13 bases sitting between them. The CDR3 sequence is 16 residues long.